The rows below give T cell receptor beta chains drawn from one sample of a study of T cells after posttransplantation cyclophosphamide. This table comes from immunoSEQ multiplex PCR, and its TCRdb copy is limited to in-frame clones, with some not included. Reported are approximately 24,000 clones, none seen only once; the ten largest carry under 7.5%. The sequencing sample was made of PBMCs. All receptors come from a woman aged 55 to 70 in good health, CMV-negative, and a related stem cell transplant donor. Each CDR3 is given with its conserved first and last residue. Fields, in order: D gene, clone size, V gene, J gene, CDR3 DNA, CDR3 protein. A D gene is named only where the DNA matches it firmly. Size values are once, few and many counts, or a class for expanded clones, and some rows have none.

NA	NA	TRBV6-6	TRBJ1-5	TGTGCCAGCAGTTACCTACAGACTAGCAATCAGCCCCAGCACTTT	CASSYLQTSNQPQHF
TRBD2	many	TRBV9	TRBJ2-1	TGTGCCAGCAGCGTAGGGCCTCTAGGGGCGGGAGGGCTCAGGGCCTACAATGAGCAGTTCTTC	CASSVGPLGAGGLRAYNEQFF
TRBD2	few	TRBV30	TRBJ2-1	TGTGCCTGGAGATCGGCGGGAGGCTTACTCAACAATGAGCAGTTCTTC	CAWRSAGGLLNNEQFF
NA	many	TRBV6-5	TRBJ1-2	TGTGCCAGCAGGCCCAGGGGTATGGTCTATGGCTACACCTTC	CASRPRGMVYGYTF
NA	many	TRBV2	TRBJ1-1	TGTGCCAGCTCATACAGGGTCCTGGGCACTGAAGCTTTCTTT	CASSYRVLGTEAFF
TRBD1	NA	TRBV15	TRBJ2-5	TGTGCCACCAGCAGAGACGTACAGGGGCCGTATGAGACCCAGTACTTC	CATSRDVQGPYETQYF
NA	many	TRBV5-4	TRBJ1-6	TGTGCCAGCAGCGTCCCCGGGGGTGATTCACCCCTCCACTTT	CASSVPGGDSPLHF
TRBD2	many	TRBV10-3	TRBJ2-3	TGTGCCATCCGAGCTAGCGGGAGGGCCTTGGGCACAGATACGCAGTATTTT	CAIRASGRALGTDTQYF
NA	many	TRBV6-5	TRBJ1-4	TGTGCCAGCAGTTACTCGGCCAGTAATGAAAAACTGTTTTTT	CASSYSASNEKLFF
TRBD2	many	TRBV5-8	TRBJ2-5	TGTGCCAGCAGCTTGAGGACTAGCTACGGTGGGACCCAGTACTTC	CASSLRTSYGGTQYF
TRBD2	few	TRBV28	TRBJ2-2	TGTGCCAGCAGTTTATTACGGGGGGACAACACCGGGGAGCTGTTTTTT	CASSLLRGDNTGELFF
NA	few	TRBV4-3	TRBJ2-5	TGCGCCAGCAGCCAAGATGCGCAGGGGCGTTTGGAGACCCAGTACTTC	CASSQDAQGRLETQYF
NA	many	TRBV7-6	TRBJ2-7	TGTGCCAGCAGCCCCAGGGACGCAGGGGACGGCTCCTACGAGCAGTACTTC	CASSPRDAGDGSYEQYF
NA	few	TRBV11-1	TRBJ1-1	TGTGCCAGCAGCTTGTCGCAGACAAGGGGCACTGAAGCTTTCTTT	CASSLSQTRGTEAFF
NA	many	TRBV28	TRBJ1-1	TGTGCCAGCAGCCGTGCCCACACGGGGAACACTGAAGCTTTCTTT	CASSRAHTGNTEAFF
NA	many	TRBV28	TRBJ1-4	TGTGCCAGCAGTATTAGTGCAACTAATGAAAAACTGTTTTTT	CASSISATNEKLFF
TRBD1	few	TRBV5-1	TRBJ2-2	TGCGCCAGCAGCTTCGGAAAGGGGGCAGCCGGGGAGCTGTTTTTT	CASSFGKGAAGELFF
TRBD1	many	TRBV5-1	TRBJ1-3	TGCGCCAGCAGCCCCACAGGGGTCGGAAACACCATATATTTT	CASSPTGVGNTIYF
NA	many	TRBV6-1	TRBJ2-7	TGTGCCAGCAGTCTCCGCCGGGAGAGGGGCGAGCAGTACTTC	CASSLRRERGEQYF
TRBD2	many	TRBV15	TRBJ2-7	TGTGCCACCCGTACCCGGGGGGACTACGAGCAGTACTTC	CATRTRGDYEQYF
NA	many	TRBV5-1	TRBJ2-7	TGCGCCAGCAGCTGGCAGGGTCACGAGCAGTACTTC	CASSWQGHEQYF
TRBD2	many	TRBV5-1	TRBJ2-5	TGCGCCAGCAGCTTGAGAGGTCTAGCGGGGCAAGAGACCCAGTACTTC	CASSLRGLAGQETQYF
NA	many	TRBV28	TRBJ2-6	TGTGCCAGCAGTTTAGGTTGGCAGGGGCCTGGGGCCAACGTCCTGACTTTC	CASSLGWQGPGANVLTF
NA	many	TRBV5-1	TRBJ1-2	TGCGCCAGCAGCTTGGTTACAGGGTACGGCTACACCTTC	CASSLVTGYGYTF
NA	many	TRBV6-5	TRBJ1-2	TGTGCCAGCAGTTACGGGGCAGGGTATGGCTACACCTTC	CASSYGAGYGYTF
TRBD2	NA	TRBV5-4	TRBJ2-5	TGTGCCAGCAGCTTGCAAAGCGGGGGAAAAGAGACCCAGTACTTC	CASSLQSGGKETQYF
TRBD1	many	TRBV6-5	TRBJ2-3	TGTGCCAGCAGTCTTGGACAGGGGGCGACAGATACGCAGTATTTT	CASSLGQGATDTQYF
TRBD1	many	TRBV5-1	TRBJ2-7	TGCGCCAGCAGCTTGTCGGCTGTCCCCGGGACAGCCTACGAGCAGTACTTC	CASSLSAVPGTAYEQYF
NA	few	TRBV28	TRBJ2-2	TGTGCCAGCAAGACCTCATTCCAGGGATACACCGGGGAGCTGTTTTTT	CASKTSFQGYTGELFF
TRBD1	many	TRBV6-5	TRBJ1-2	TGTGCCAGCAGCCTAACAGGGGGCGATAACTATGGCTACACCTTC	CASSLTGGDNYGYTF
NA	NA	TRBV20-1	TRBJ2-7	TGCAGTGCTGTGGGGGGCTACGAGCAGTACTTC	CSAVGGYEQYF
NA	many	TRBV28	TRBJ2-5	TGTGCCAGCCTCAGGGGAGGGGAGACCCAGTACTTC	CASLRGGETQYF
NA	many	TRBV7-2	TRBJ1-2	TGTGCCAGCAGCTTAGAGGACTGGTCCTATGGCTACACCTTC	CASSLEDWSYGYTF
NA	many	TRBV28	TRBJ1-2	TGTGCCAGCAGGCCGAACGCAGGGGTGAACTATGGCTACACCTTC	CASRPNAGVNYGYTF
NA	many	TRBV18	TRBJ1-5	TGTGCCAGCTCACCAGGGGGGGATGCTCAGCCCCAGCATTTT	CASSPGGDAQPQHF
NA	many	TRBV27	TRBJ1-2	TGTGCCAGCAGTTTGTCTTGGACAGCGAACTATGGCTACACCTTC	CASSLSWTANYGYTF
TRBD1	many	TRBV5-5	TRBJ1-4	TGTGCCAGCAGCTTGGTAGGGGGACAGCGTAATGAAAAACTGTTTTTT	CASSLVGGQRNEKLFF
TRBD1	many	TRBV5-5	TRBJ1-6	TGTGCCAGCAGCTTGAGAGGACAGGGGGGCTATAATTCACCCCTCCACTTT	CASSLRGQGGYNSPLHF
NA	few	TRBV6-1	TRBJ1-5	TGTGCCAGCAGGAGAGAGTTGAATCAGCCCCAGCATTTT	CASRRELNQPQHF
NA	many	TRBV19	TRBJ2-1	TGTGCCAGTAGTAGGCGGATGAGGGAGTGGGACTACAATGAGCAGTTCTTC	CASSRRMREWDYNEQFF
NA	many	TRBV7-8	TRBJ1-6	TGTGCCAGCAGCCCATCCGACAGAAATAATTCACCCCTCCACTTT	CASSPSDRNNSPLHF
NA	NA	TRBV29-1	TRBJ2-2	TGCAGCGGTGGTCGTGGAGGGGCCGCCGGGGAGCTGTTTTTT	CSGGRGGAAGELFF
TRBD1	many	TRBV5-6	TRBJ1-1	TGTGCCAGCAGCTTTATTGACAGGGGGGGAACTGAAGCTTTCTTT	CASSFIDRGGTEAFF
TRBD1	many	TRBV5-1	TRBJ2-2	TGCGCCAGCAGCTTGGGCGGACAGGGAGCGAACACCGGGGAGCTGTTTTTT	CASSLGGQGANTGELFF
NA	many	TRBV5-8	TRBJ1-2	TGTGCCAGCAGTTTCCGGGACAAAAACTATGGCTACACCTTC	CASSFRDKNYGYTF
NA	many	TRBV6-6	TRBJ1-1	TGTGCCAGCAGTTACGGGGGCAGTGAAGCTTTCTTT	CASSYGGSEAFF
NA	many	TRBV28	TRBJ2-7	TGTGCCAGCAGTCCCCCCTTTTACGAGCAGTACTTC	CASSPPFYEQYF
TRBD2	NA	TRBV5-4	TRBJ2-3	TGTGCCAGCAGCTTGAGGCTAGCGGGGGGGGATACGCAGTATTTT	CASSLRLAGGDTQYF
NA	few	TRBV18	TRBJ2-7	TGTGCCAGCTCACCACGCGGAGGGGCAGCGTCCTACGAGCAGTACTTC	CASSPRGGAASYEQYF
NA	NA	TRBV28	TRBJ1-6	TGTGCCAGCAGTTTGCCGACGGAGAATTCACCCCTCCACTTT	CASSLPTENSPLHF
TRBD2	few	TRBV7-6	TRBJ2-3	TGTGCCAGCAGCTTATGGCGGGGGGCGGGAGATACGCAGTATTTT	CASSLWRGAGDTQYF
TRBD1	NA	TRBV5-4	TRBJ2-1	TGTGCCAGCAGCAGGGACAGGGGAGGCTACAATGAGCAGTTCTTC	CASSRDRGGYNEQFF
TRBD2	few	TRBV7-9	TRBJ2-5	TGTGCCAGCAGCCGGAGCGGGAGCGGACAAGAGACCCAGTACTTC	CASSRSGSGQETQYF
TRBD2	many	TRBV7-9	TRBJ2-3	TGTGCCAGCAGCTTAATACTAGCGGGGAGCACAGATACGCAGTATTTT	CASSLILAGSTDTQYF
NA	many	TRBV5-6	TRBJ2-1	TGTGCCAGCAGCTTGGGGGGAGGTTACAATGAGCAGTTCTTC	CASSLGGGYNEQFF
NA	many	TRBV7-8	TRBJ1-2	TGTGCCAGCAGCCGACGGGTGAACTATGGCTACACCTTC	CASSRRVNYGYTF
NA	NA	TRBV28	TRBJ1-1	TGTGCCAGCGTGGAGAGGGGGATTACGGGTGCTGAAGCTTTCTTT	CASVERGITGAEAFF
NA	many	TRBV19	TRBJ2-2	TGTGCCAGTAGGAGGGGGTCCTCCACAATAAACACCGGGGAGCTGTTTTTT	CASRRGSSTINTGELFF